Below, 10 T cell receptor beta chains from the same sample are listed, as sequenced in a study of control samples from healthy donors and cancer patients. Repertoires were generated with immunoSEQ multiplex PCR, while TCRdb's copy carries only in-frame clones and drops some. In the table there are about 45,000 clones, about 91% of which are singletons. Sequencing used PBMCs. These receptors originate from a woman between 40 and 55 years old with head and neck cancer.

V and J are TRBV27 and TRBJ2-2; 7 bases agree with TRBD2. This CDR3 has 16 residues. The trim removed 6 bases at V and 6 bases at J, leaving 13 bases unmatched. The germline V gene has CDR1 MNHEY and CDR2 SMNVEV (reference sequence). DNA for the CDR3: TGTGCCAGCAGGCCCCTTGGCGGGAGTTCATCCGGGGAGCTGTTTTTT. Protein sequence: CASRPLGGSSSGELFF.

V is TRBV28 and J is TRBJ1-3; D is perhaps TRBD1 (5 bases). Trimming left V 6 bases short and J 0 bases short, with 15 bases between. The CDR3 runs to 16 residues. Germline V gene data show CDR1 as MDHEN and CDR2 as SYDVKM. The CDR3 region is CASRSPGRSSGNTIYF. The CDR3 DNA reads TGTGCCAGCAGATCCCCGGGACGATCCTCTGGAAACACCATATATTTT.

The chain links TRBV2 to TRBJ1-6; no definite D call. The CDR3 covers 16 residues. V lost 2 bases and J lost 0, with 8 bases in between. Germline CDR1 is SNHLY and CDR2 is FYNNEI. CDR3 bases: TGTGCCAGCAGTGAACTGGGGAGCTCCTATAATTCACCCCTCCACTTT. It translates to CASSELGSSYNSPLHF.

The V call is TRBV27, the J call TRBJ2-6, with TRBD2 matching over 7 bases. This CDR3 contains 14 residues. The V gene's germline CDR1 is MNHEY and CDR2 SMNVEV (reference sequence). The V segment lost 11 bases and the J segment 2 bases; nucleotides outside the gene matches: 6. CDR3 region: CASGGGPGANVLTF. The CDR3 region has the DNA TGTGCCTCGGGGGGAGGCCCTGGGGCCAACGTCCTGACTTTC.

The CDR3 sequence: CASSLVGDSNQPQHF. The CDR3 bases are TGTGCCAGCAGCTTAGTAGGGGACAGCAATCAGCCCCAGCATTTT. This chain connects TRBV7-8 to TRBJ1-5; weak D call: TRBD1 (5 bases). There are 15 residues in the CDR3. Looked up from germline, CDR1 is SGHVS and CDR2 is FQNEAQ. V dropped 1 base and J dropped 1 base, with 8 bases sitting between them.

This sequence joins TRBV28 and TRBJ2-6; D might be TRBD2 (7 bases). Germline-derived CDR1 and CDR2 are MDHEN and SYDVKM. This CDR3 has 13 amino acids. V was pared by 6 bases and J by 8 bases, with 11 bases between. The CDR3 sequence: CASRGGTPNVLTF. CDR3 nucleotide sequence: TGTGCCAGCAGGGGAGGGACACCCAACGTCCTGACTTTC.

The chain has TRBV4-1 and TRBJ2-1; 11 positions agree with TRBD2. Germline lookup yields CDR1 MGHRA and CDR2 YSYEKL. Trimming cost V 5 bases and J 3 bases; bases outside gene matches: 3. This CDR3 comprises 15 residues. The CDR3 DNA reads as TGCGCCAGCAGCATTAGCGGGAGGGACTACAATGAGCAGTTCTTC. Encoded protein: CASSISGRDYNEQFF.

V and J are TRBV7-2 and TRBJ2-7, with a weak D call TRBD2 (6 bases). This CDR3 contains 15 residues. V was clipped by 4 bases and J by 0 bases, with 13 bases between them. Per germline, CDR1 SGHTA and CDR2 FQGNSA. The chain's CDR3 is CASSSSPGDSYEQYF. Here the CDR3 DNA reads TGTGCCAGCAGCTCCTCCCCGGGGGACTCCTACGAGCAGTACTTC.

The chain employs TRBV18 and TRBJ2-5; the match to TRBD1 covers 8 bases. The CDR3 runs to 14 residues. The junction had 5 bases not matched to a gene; V was cut back by 3 bases and J by 5 bases. Germline CDR1 and CDR2: KGHSH and LQKENI. The CDR3 DNA is TGTGCCAGCTCACCGACAGGGGCTGGCGAGACCCAGTACTTC. It yields the protein CASSPTGAGETQYF.

In this sample, this clone turned up once. The gene calls are TRBV7-3 and TRBJ1-1, with D hard to call. The V end lost 4 bases, the J end lost 1 base, and 7 bases lay between the germline ends. The V gene's germline CDR1 is SGHTA and CDR2 FQGTGA. The CDR3 extends over 13 amino acids. CDR3 loop: CASSSGGNTEAFF. CDR3 coding DNA: TGTGCCAGCAGCTCCGGTGGGAACACTGAAGCTTTCTTT.